This TCR beta chain was obtained from a study of cytomegalovirus exposure and HLA in healthy donors. The CDR3 is made up of 17 amino acids. CDR1 and CDR2 (germline): SGHTA, FQGNSA. J gave up 6 bases and V 2 bases, and 9 bases lay outside the gene matches. Study-level results: It was in a later analysis that TCR association rates were seen to vary by HLA locus, highest for DRB1 and lowest for HLA-C. With further analysis later on, most CMV-associated TCR beta chains appeared HLA-restricted. Analysis was carried out at a later point, and it linked a missense DCLRE1C variant to TCR beta V- and J-gene trimming. Fewer N-insertions than the approximately 680-donor mean were reportedly shown by an Asian-associated ancestry cluster in a later analysis.

Vbeta (60) and Jbeta (13) primers were used in the PCR. Repertoires were generated with immunoSEQ multiplex PCR, while TCRdb's copy carries only in-frame clones and drops some. Among roughly 170,000 clones listed, around 80% were seen once. As for this clone: Its antigen is as yet unknown.

Sequences were obtained from PBMCs. The chain is built from TRBV7-2 and TRBJ2-2; 10 bases are a match to TRBD2. The source of this sequence is a woman aged 50 to 65 in good health and CMV-seropositive. In DNA form, the CDR3 reads TGTGCCAGCAGCTTAAGCATAGCGGGGGGCGCGGCCGGGGAGCTGTTTTTT. Translated: CASSLSIAGGAAGELFF.